This T cell receptor beta chain emerged from a study of tumor and adjacent non-tumor tissue in lung cancer. Study-level background: Aged about 31 to 80 years, patients included roughly ten men and 4 or 5 women with stage I to III disease.

CDR3 length: 14 residues. The germline CDR1 and CDR2 sequences are WSHSY and SAAADI. The library came from three nested PCR rounds adapted from ARM-PCR protocols. MiXCR, applied by TCRdb to the multiplex PCR reads, yields one record per CDR3 protein. The repertoire has 220,000 or so distinct CDR3 sequences, roughly 70% of them found once; the top ten carry around 27%. Findings and caveats of the study: TCR diversity was significantly greater in tumor than normal lung tissue. Higher tumor TCR diversity was associated with shorter survival.

Details on this clonotype: Its specificity is unknown. The junction departs from germline at one end; a sequencing error may be responsible.

No cell sorting was done before RNA was extracted from the tissue. Between August and November 2014, newly diagnosed, chemotherapy-naive lung cancer patients underwent thoracic surgery in China. This chain links TRBV10-2 with TRBJ2-2, with 11 bases fitting TRBD1. Sequencing input: lung tumor tissue. The receptor's source is a man in his 60s with non-small cell lung cancer. CDR3 loop: CASRRDRGTGVLFF. The DNA for the CDR3 is TGTGCCAGTAGAAGGGACAGGGGGACCGGGGTGCTGTTTTTT.